This T cell receptor beta chain was obtained from a study of CD8+ T cells in alopecia areata. The CDR3 extends over 15 amino acids. Trimming removed 6 bases from V and 7 bases from J; junction bases left unmatched: 10. Germline assignment: CDR1 SGHVS and CDR2 FQNEAQ. Extraction of RNA preceded its reverse transcription into cDNA, which served as the sequencing template. Some clones are missing from TCRdb's copy, which holds only in-frame ones; the method was immunoSEQ multiplex PCR. The table records over 150,000 clones, roughly 50% of them present only once. The treatment: oral pan-JAK inhibitor, 5-10 mg twice daily.

V gene TRBV7-8 combines with J gene TRBJ1-4, with 8 bases matching TRBD1. The sample in question was CD8+ T cells sorted from blood, obtained at week 24, from a patient treated with tofacitinib. The receptor's source is a human donor with alopecia areata. The CDR3 nucleotides are TGTGCCAGCAGTTCTACAGACAGGGGAATTGAAAAACTGTTTTTT. Its translation is CASSSTDRGIEKLFF. The whole variable domain, filled in from reference TRBV7-8 and TRBJ1-4, reads GAGVSQSPRYKVAKRGQDVALRCDPISGHVSLFWYQQALGQGPEFLTYFQNEAQLDKSGLPSDRFFAERPEGSVSTLKIQRTQQEDSAVYLCASSSTDRGIEKLFFGSGTQLSVL.